This TCR beta chain was found in a study of CD8+CD57+ T cells in acquired aplastic anemia (dated by TCRdb to between 2018 and 2020). Background for the entire study: A mean of roughly 3.2 ug of DNA, ranging from roughly 0.19 to 27.4 ug, was extracted from sorted CD4+ and CD8+ cells. Healthy donor samples averaged approximately 10 million reads for CD4+ and roughly 11 million for CD8+ cells. What the authors observed across the whole study: Roughly 30 CD8+ CDR3 sequences were found to be shared between patients and controls, but these sequences appeared to be highly expressed in patients and within the immunodominant clones of the patients. CD8+ Simpson's diversity did not differ significantly between patients and healthy controls (P=0.060).

Genomic DNA served as template for TCR beta VDJ combination and CDR3 sequence profiling. An Illumina HiSeq 2000 was used for TCR repertoire sequencing. The published analysis was carried out like this. TRBV/TRBJ rearrangement plots, CDR3 size and DJ length profiles, and Simpson's diversity index were used to assess repertoires. The immunodominant clone was defined as the most abundant DNA sequence in deep sequencing data. CDR3 amino acid sequences were screened for sharing across subjects and compared with published repertoires and the VDJdb database. TCRdb trimmed public reads at Q25 via fastp, called clones via MiXCR and kept in-frame beta chains. Each CDR3 protein appears once, grouped with its most common genes and DNA. The V and J calls and clone size are TCRdb's, not the authors'. Counted in this sample were around 170,000 distinct CDR3 sequences; approximately 49% of them appeared once. The top ten clones comprise around 3% of the sample.

In the study, sorted CD4+ and CD8+ blood T cells from patients with severe aplastic anemia and from healthy subjects underwent deep sequencing of TCR repertoires. Ficoll-Paque density gradient centrifugation was used to isolate peripheral blood mononuclear cells. Before DNA extraction, CD4+ and CD8+ T cells were sorted by FACS or by magnetic beads. This clonotype was counted ten times or more. The target of this receptor is not known. No much larger clonotype is one base removed from it; base qualities were not supplied. A distance of 12 bases separates the germline ends of V and J, which lose 0 bases and 3 bases respectively. The CDR3 numbers 15 residues from cysteine through phenylalanine. This entry keeps only the CDR3 DNA: 45 bases, framed from base 1. CDR1 is given as SGHVS and CDR2 as FQNEAQ, both from the germline V gene.

The rearrangement combines TRBV7-8 with TRBJ2-7, and TRBD1 may be the D gene, going by 6 matching bases. The source material was sorted CD4+, CD8+, or CD8+CD57+ T cells (not recorded which) from PBMCs. This clonotype originated in a human donor in good health. The DNA reads TGTGCCAGCAGCTTAGCGGTTGGACAGATCTACGAGCAGTACTTC. This codes for CASSLAVGQIYEQYF.